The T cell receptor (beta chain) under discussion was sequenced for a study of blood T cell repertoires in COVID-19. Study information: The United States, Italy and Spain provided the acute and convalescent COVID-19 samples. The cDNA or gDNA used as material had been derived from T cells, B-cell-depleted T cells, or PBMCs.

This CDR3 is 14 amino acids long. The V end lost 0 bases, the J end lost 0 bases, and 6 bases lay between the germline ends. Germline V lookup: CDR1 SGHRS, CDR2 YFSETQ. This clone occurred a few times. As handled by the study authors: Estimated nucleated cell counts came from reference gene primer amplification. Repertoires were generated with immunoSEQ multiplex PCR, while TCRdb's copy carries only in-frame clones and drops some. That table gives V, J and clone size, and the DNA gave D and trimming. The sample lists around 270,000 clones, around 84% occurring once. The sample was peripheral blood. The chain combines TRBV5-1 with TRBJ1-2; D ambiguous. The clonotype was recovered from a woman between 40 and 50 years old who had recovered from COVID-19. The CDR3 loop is CASSLDRANYGYTF. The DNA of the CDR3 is TGCGCCAGCAGCTTGGACAGAGCTAACTATGGCTACACCTTC. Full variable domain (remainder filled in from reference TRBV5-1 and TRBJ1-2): KAGVTQTPRYLIKTRGQQVTLSCSPISGHRSVSWYQQTPGQGLQFLFEYFSETQRNKGNFPGRFSGRQFSNSRSEMNVSTLELGDSALYLCASSLDRANYGYTFGSGTRLTVV.